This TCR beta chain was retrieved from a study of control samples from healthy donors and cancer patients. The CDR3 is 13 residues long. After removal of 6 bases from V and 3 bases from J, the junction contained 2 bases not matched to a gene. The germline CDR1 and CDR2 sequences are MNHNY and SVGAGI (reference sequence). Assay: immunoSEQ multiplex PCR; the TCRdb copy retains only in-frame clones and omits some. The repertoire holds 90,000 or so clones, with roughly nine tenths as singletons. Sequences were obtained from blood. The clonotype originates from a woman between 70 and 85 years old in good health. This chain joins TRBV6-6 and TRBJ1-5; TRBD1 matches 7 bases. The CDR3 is CASRQGNNQPQHF. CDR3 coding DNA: TGTGCCAGCAGACAGGGGAACAATCAGCCCCAGCATTTT.